This T cell receptor beta chain was sequenced in a study of blood T cell repertoires in COVID-19. Study overall: Donors in the United States, Italy and Spain gave samples during acute or convalescent COVID-19. T cells, B-cell-depleted T cells, or PBMCs provided the cDNA or gDNA that served as material.

This CDR3 spans 13 amino acids. The germline V gene has CDR1 MNHEY and CDR2 SMNVEV (reference sequence). V lost 6 bases, J lost 8 bases, and 6 bases stayed unmatched. In the source study's methods: Nucleated cell number was recorded as an estimate derived from reference gene primer amplification. The table came from immunoSEQ multiplex PCR; TCRdb's copy has only in-frame clones and leaves some out. Clonal size and the V and J genes are those of that table, whereas D and trimming came from the DNA. The sample includes about 320,000 clones, around 80% of them seen just once. The clonotype originates from a woman aged 45-65 years with acute or convalescent COVID-19. Sequencing input: peripheral blood. J is TRBJ1-5 and V is TRBV27; 8 bases map to TRBD1. DNA for the CDR3: TGTGCCAGCAGGCACAGGGGGGGGGAGCCCCAGCATTTT. Amino acids: CASRHRGGEPQHF.